The 17 T cell receptor beta chains in this list originate from one sample, sequenced in a study of metastatic and nonmetastatic thyroid tumors. Nobody among the patients had been given any treatment before thyroid surgery. Via MiXCR, TCRdb re-called the PCR reads. The sample lists about 24,000 clones, 22% occurring once. The sequenced sample was blood. The receptors derive from a female donor with papillary thyroid cancer or a benign thyroid nodule (not recorded which). Some clones in this sample may be carry-over from other donors' samples.

In its sample, this clone was seen many times. This chain connects TRBV20-1 to TRBJ2-1; D may be TRBD2 (6 bases). The CDR3 runs 13 residues. With 6 bases removed from V and 2 bases from J, the gap between germline ends came to 11 bases. The germline CDR1 and CDR2 sequences are DFQATT and SNEGSKA (reference sequence). For the CDR3, the DNA is TGCAGTGCCCCTAGCGTAGCCTACAATGAGCAGTTCTTC. It specifies CSAPSVAYNEQFF.

By sample share, this clone is medium-sized (0.01 to 0.1%). The rearrangement uses TRBV6-1 and TRBJ2-7; D could derive from TRBD1 or TRBD2 (5 bases each). Trimming left V 8 bases short and J 3 bases short, with 8 bases between. The CDR3 loop spans 11 amino acids. The germline gives CDR1 MNHNS, CDR2 SASEGT. The CDR3 nucleotides read TGTGCCAGCGAGGGGTTCTACGAGCAGTACTTC. Translating it yields CASEGFYEQYF.

Ten or more counts support this clone. The chain has TRBV3-1 and TRBJ1-1; TRBD1 agrees at 7 bases. The CDR3 is 14 residues long. V lost 4 bases, J lost 4 bases, and 6 bases stayed unmatched. Germline lookup yields CDR1 LGHDT and CDR2 YNNKEL (reference sequence). In DNA, the CDR3 is TGTGCCAGCAGCCCCCAGACAGGGACCACTGAAGCTTTCTTT. Amino acid sequence: CASSPQTGTTEAFF.

This clone was picked up many times. The chain joins TRBV15 to TRBJ1-3; D is perhaps TRBD1 (5 bases). The V gene lost 4 bases and the J gene lost 7 bases, with 17 bases spanning the gap. The CDR3 consists of 15 residues. From germline, CDR1 is LNHNV and CDR2 YYDKDF (reference sequence). This CDR3 reads CATSTSGFWDNTIYF. CDR3 DNA sequence: TGTGCCACCAGCACCAGCGGATTTTGGGACAACACCATATATTTT.

The gene calls are TRBV6-5 and TRBJ2-7; tentatively, D is TRBD1 (6 bases). V lost 4 bases to trimming and J lost 1 base, with 11 bases between them. The CDR3 extends over 14 amino acids. The germline CDR1 and CDR2 sequences are MNHEY and SVGAGI. The CDR3 bases are TGTGCCAGCAGTTCCGTAGACAGGTCCTACGAGCAGTACTTC. Its translation: CASSSVDRSYEQYF.

Comment on this clone: At one end, the junction sequence differs from germline, possibly due to a read error. The chain carries TRBV20-1 and TRBJ2-7; no definite D call. Germline V gives CDR1 DFQATT, CDR2 SNEGSKA (reference sequence). The CDR3 covers 11 residues. This CDR3 reads CSDRDSTRSYF. In DNA, the CDR3 is TGCAGTGATAGAGATAGTACCCGCTCCTACTTC.

This clone has ten or more counts. The rearrangement uses TRBV4-3 and TRBJ2-2; D remains unclear. V was trimmed by 4 bases and J by 4 bases, leaving 7 bases between them. Germline CDR1 reads LGHNA; CDR2 reads YSLEER. This CDR3 has 13 amino acids. Here the CDR3 DNA reads TGCGCCAGCAGCCGTCGAGGCACCGGGGAGCTGTTTTTT. Amino acid sequence: CASSRRGTGELFF.

The V call is TRBV5-2, the J call TRBJ2-1; TRBD2, the table's D call, was not compared with the DNA. TRBV5-2 is termed a pseudogene. CDR3 length: 16 residues. This CDR3 is CASTLRGSGRGNEQFF. For the CDR3, the DNA is TGTGCCAGCACCTTAAGAGGTAGCGGGCGCGGCAATGAGCAGTTCTTC.

The chain joins TRBV20-1 to TRBJ2-1, with 13 nucleotides matching TRBD2. The CDR3 runs 16 residues. Unmatched junction bases numbered 12, after V lost 6 bases and J lost 7 bases. Germline V gene data show CDR1 as DFQATT and CDR2 as SNEGSKA (reference sequence). The CDR3 DNA reads TGCAGTGCCCCTGAAGGACTAGCGGGAGCGGATAATGAGCAGTTCTTC. Protein product: CSAPEGLAGADNEQFF.

This clone qualifies as medium-sized. The J gene is TRBJ2-5, the V gene TRBV6-1, with D unclear. The CDR3 runs 13 residues. The V and J ends lost 3 bases and 2 bases respectively, with 7 bases between them. CDR1 is MNHNS, CDR2 SASEGT, per germline. The CDR3 DNA sequence: TGTGCCAGCAGTGAGGACGTTCAAGAGACCCAGTACTTC. Its protein is CASSEDVQETQYF.

In regard to this clone: The conserved final phenylalanine or tryptophan is absent from the CDR3, which likely points to a read error. The rearrangement links TRBV13 to TRBJ2-3; no definite D call. Between the trimmed V and J ends, which lost 2 bases and 2 bases, there was a span of 14 bases. This CDR3 has 16 residues. In germline, CDR1 is PRHDT, CDR2 FYEKMQ (reference sequence). The CDR3 here is CASSLHLGMYTDTQYL. The DNA of the CDR3 is TGTGCCAGCAGCTTACACCTGGGGATGTACACAGATACGCAGTATTTG.

This clone was seen ten or more times. This chain connects TRBV20-1 to TRBJ2-5; perhaps D is TRBD1 or TRBD2 (5 bases each). This CDR3 is built from 13 residues. Germline CDR1 is DFQATT and CDR2 is SNEGSKA (reference sequence). The V gene lost 3 bases and the J gene lost 5 bases, with 13 bases spanning the gap. CDR3 in amino acids: CSARGSGTETQYF. CDR3 in DNA: TGCAGTGCTAGGGGGTCGGGGACGGAGACCCAGTACTTC.

The chain employs TRBV9 and TRBJ1-1; D not resolved. The CDR3 extends over 15 amino acids. Germline V gene lookup returns CDR1 SGDLS and CDR2 YYNGEE. V shed 3 bases and J shed 2 bases, with 14 bases lying between them. The CDR3 region is CASSAGSVSNTEAFF. CDR3 bases: TGTGCCAGCAGCGCGGGGTCTGTCAGTAACACTGAAGCTTTCTTT. Drawing the rest from reference TRBV9 and TRBJ1-1, the complete variable domain is DSGVTQTPKHLITATGQRVTLRCSPRSGDLSVYWYQQSLDQGLQFLIQYYNGEERAKGNILERFSAQQFPDLHSELNLSSLELGDSALYFCASSAGSVSNTEAFFGQGTRLTVV.

Within the sample, this clone is medium-sized (0.01 to 0.1%). J is TRBJ2-7 and V is TRBV6-1; TRBD1 is a possible D gene (6 bases). The CDR3 runs to 15 residues. Per germline, CDR1 MNHNS and CDR2 SASEGT. Trimming took off 5 bases at V and 5 bases at J, with 19 bases between the two ends. CDR3 amino acids: CASSYSPTGKNEQYF. The CDR3 coding sequence is TGTGCCAGCAGTTATTCCCCAACAGGGAAGAACGAGCAGTACTTC.

This clone was seen many times. The V and J genes are TRBV3-1 and TRBJ1-1; no definite D call. Germline V gene lookup returns CDR1 LGHDT and CDR2 YNNKEL (reference sequence). The CDR3 has 14 residues. Trimming left V 0 bases short and J 1 base short, with 6 bases between. CDR3: CASSQEARNTEAFF. CDR3 bases: TGTGCCAGCAGCCAAGAAGCCCGGAACACTGAAGCTTTCTTT.

Worth noting for this clone: One junction end disagrees with the germline gene, perhaps due to a read error. CDR3 in DNA: TGTGCCAGCAGACTCACAGGGTGCTCATCTGGGGCCAACGTCCCGACTTTC. It yields the protein CASRLTGCSSGANVPTF. The chain links TRBV11-2 to TRBJ2-6, with D maybe TRBD1 (6 bases). Germline assignment: CDR1 SGHAT and CDR2 FQNNGV. The CDR3 spans 17 residues. Full variable domain (outside the CDR3, taken from reference TRBV11-2 and TRBJ2-6): EAGVAQSPRYKIIEKRQSVAFWCNPISGHATLYWYQQILGQGPKLLIQFQNNGVVDDSQLPKDRFSAERLKGVDSTLKIQPAKLEDSAVYLCASRLTGCSSGANVPTFGAGSRLTVL.

A remark on this clone: The junction and the germline gene differ at one end; a read error may be behind it. CDR3 in amino acids: CASSYNPTTQPQHF. In nucleotides, the CDR3 is TGTGCCAGCAGTTACAATCCTACCACTCAGCCACAGCATTTT. The genes are TRBV6-5 and TRBJ1-5; D call uncertain. Germline values: CDR1 MNHEY, CDR2 SVGAGI. The CDR3 loop spans 14 amino acids.